The next 10 T cell receptor beta chains were all read from a single sample in a study of cytomegalovirus exposure and HLA in healthy donors. The PCR had 60 Vbeta and 13 Jbeta primers. Using immunoSEQ multiplex PCR, the repertoire was profiled, and TCRdb retains in-frame clones only, with some absent. The table records about 160,000 clones, roughly 84% of them present only once. Input material: PBMCs. The receptors were sampled from a man between 18 and 29 years old in good health and CMV-seropositive.

J is TRBJ1-1 and V is TRBV4-3; D unresolved. In germline, CDR1 is LGHNA, CDR2 YSLEER. With 1 base removed from V and 3 bases from J, the gap between germline ends came to 12 bases. CDR3 length equals 15 residues. The CDR3 region is CASSQASNSDTEAFF. CDR3 sequence (DNA): TGCGCCAGCAGCCAAGCCTCGAATTCGGACACTGAAGCTTTCTTT.

The V and J genes are TRBV30 and TRBJ1-3, with TRBD1 as a possible D gene (6 bases). Germline loops: CDR1 GTSNPN, CDR2 SVGIG (reference sequence). Trimming stripped 2 bases from V and 4 bases from J, with 9 bases between. The CDR3 loop spans 13 amino acids. CDR3 sequence (DNA): TGTGCCTGGAGTCCCGACAGGGGAAACACCATATATTTT. As protein: CAWSPDRGNTIYF.

The rearrangement joins TRBV11-3 to TRBJ2-1, with 12 bases matching TRBD1. The V segment lost 5 bases and the J segment 8 bases; nucleotides outside the gene matches: 7. Germline V lookup: CDR1 SGHNT, CDR2 YENEEA. The CDR3 is 15 residues long. The CDR3 loop is CASSITGTGGYEQFF. The CDR3 DNA is TGTGCCAGCAGCATAACCGGGACAGGGGGCTATGAGCAGTTCTTC.

V gene TRBV7-2 combines with J gene TRBJ2-7; perhaps TRBD2 as D (5 bases). Germline V gene data show CDR1 as SGHTA and CDR2 as FQGNSA. The CDR3 has 16 residues. V lost 4 bases to trimming and J lost 2 bases, with 18 bases between them. Here the CDR3 DNA reads TGTGCCAGCAGCTGGGCCGGGGTAGCCATTGCCTACGAGCAGTACTTC. The encoded protein is CASSWAGVAIAYEQYF.

The chain has TRBV19 and TRBJ2-5, with 7 bases that match TRBD1. The CDR3 has 14 amino acids. V was pared by 3 bases and J by 4 bases, with 5 bases of the junction left unmatched. Germline CDR1 LNHDA, CDR2 SQIVND (reference sequence). The CDR3 bases are TGTGCCAGTAGTATGAGGACAGGCCTAGAGACCCAGTACTTC. Amino acid sequence: CASSMRTGLETQYF.

The chain uses TRBV15 and TRBJ2-7, with D perhaps matching TRBD2 (5 bases). Germline V gene data show CDR1 as LNHNV and CDR2 as YYDKDF (reference sequence). The CDR3 is 14 amino acids. V was cut by 6 bases and J by 2 bases, with 14 bases left in between. CDR3 sequence reads: CATSVKDFPYEQYF. The CDR3 bases are TGTGCCACCAGTGTCAAGGACTTTCCCTACGAGCAGTACTTC. The complete variable domain, with remaining parts taken from reference TRBV15 and TRBJ2-7, reads DAMVIQNPRYQVTQFGKPVTLSCSQTLNHNVMYWYQQKSSQAPKLLFHYYDKDFNNEADTPDNFQSRRPNTSFCFLDIRSPGLGDTAMYLCATSVKDFPYEQYFGPGTRLTVT.

The chain employs TRBV4-1 and TRBJ1-5; D uncertain. Per the germline V gene, CDR1 is MGHRA and CDR2 is YSYEKL. V was trimmed by 0 bases and J by 5 bases, leaving 11 bases between them. The CDR3 runs 15 residues. CDR3 residues: CASSQEPGKDQPQHF. CDR3 DNA: TGCGCCAGCAGCCAAGAACCAGGCAAGGATCAGCCCCAGCATTTT.

The V call is TRBV19, the J call TRBJ1-2; D might be TRBD1 (6 bases). The CDR3 length is 13 residues. CDR1 is LNHDA and CDR2 is SQIVND in the germline V gene (reference sequence). V lost 8 bases and J 3 bases, leaving 13 bases between the germline ends. The CDR3 DNA reads as TGTGCCAGTTCTCGGGGGGCGGACTATGGCTACACCTTC. This codes for CASSRGADYGYTF.

The V and J genes are TRBV27 and TRBJ2-1; the D gene is possibly TRBD2 (6 bases). Germline V lookup: CDR1 MNHEY, CDR2 SMNVEV (reference sequence). Trimming removed 3 bases from V and 9 bases from J, with 18 bases in between. The length of the CDR3 is 15 residues. Here the CDR3 DNA reads TGTGCCAGCAGTTTGGCCAGGGTCGGGGGTAGTGAGCAGTTCTTC. This gives the protein CASSLARVGGSEQFF.

V and J are TRBV7-3 and TRBJ2-1; 13 bases match TRBD2. The V gene's germline CDR1 is SGHTA and CDR2 FQGTGA. V gave up 5 bases and J gave up 6 bases; unmatched junction bases: 7. This CDR3 region has 16 residues. The CDR3 protein is CASSLETSGGFNEQFF. The CDR3, as DNA: TGTGCCAGCAGCCTAGAGACTAGCGGGGGGTTCAATGAGCAGTTCTTC.